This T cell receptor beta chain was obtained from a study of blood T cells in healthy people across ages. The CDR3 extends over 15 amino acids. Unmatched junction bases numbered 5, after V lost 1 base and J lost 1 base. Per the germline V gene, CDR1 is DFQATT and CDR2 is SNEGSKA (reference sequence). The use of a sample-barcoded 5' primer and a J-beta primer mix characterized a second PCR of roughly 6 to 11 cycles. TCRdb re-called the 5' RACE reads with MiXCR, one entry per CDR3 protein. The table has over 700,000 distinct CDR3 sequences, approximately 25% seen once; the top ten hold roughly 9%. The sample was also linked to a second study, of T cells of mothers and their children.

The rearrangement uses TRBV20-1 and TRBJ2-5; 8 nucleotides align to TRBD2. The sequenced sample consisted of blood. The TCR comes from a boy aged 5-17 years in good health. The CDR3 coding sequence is TGCAGTGCTAGAGCGACCGGGAGGGTCCAAGAGACCCAGTACTTC. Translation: CSARATGRVQETQYF.